Below, 13 T cell receptor beta chains from the same sample are listed, as sequenced in a study of post-analysis software for immune sequencing data. Findings of the study overall: Included in a set of five TRBV segments more frequent in patients than controls were TRBV5-6, TRBV5-1 and TRBV20-1.

Their antigen targets remain unknown. The library was made from cDNA and included unique molecular identifiers. MiXCR was run by TCRdb on the PCR reads, yielding one entry per CDR3 protein. The sample lists about 150,000 distinct CDR3 sequences, about 32% occurring once. Sequenced material: blood. The receptors shown here come from a girl between 10 and 17 years old with multiple sclerosis.

The rearrangement links TRBV20-1 to TRBJ2-5; 14 bases map to TRBD2. The V gene end was trimmed by 3 bases and the J gene end by 4 bases; junction bases not matched to a gene: 4. CDR1 is DFQATT and CDR2 is SNEGSKA in the germline V gene (reference sequence). The length of the CDR3 is 15 residues. The CDR3 region is CSASPTSGGAETQYF. As DNA, the CDR3 is TGCAGTGCTAGTCCGACTAGCGGGGGGGCAGAGACCCAGTACTTC.

The sample holds many counts of this clonotype. J is TRBJ2-7 and V is TRBV3-1; tentative D call: TRBD2 (6 bases). Per the germline V gene, CDR1 is LGHDT and CDR2 is YNNKEL (reference sequence). The CDR3 has 14 residues. The V end lost 7 bases, the J end lost 0 bases, and 13 bases lay between the germline ends. CDR3 in amino acids: CASTSGTPSYEQYF. Here the CDR3 DNA reads TGTGCCAGCACCTCGGGGACTCCCTCCTACGAGCAGTACTTC.

This rearrangement joins TRBV12-3 or TRBV12-4 to TRBJ2-3; TRBD2 matches 10 bases. J was trimmed by 5 bases and V by 6 bases; bases with no gene match: 8. The CDR3 extends over 15 amino acids. The CDR3 here is CASRVAGGREDTQYF. CDR3 bases: TGTGCCAGCAGGGTAGCGGGAGGACGAGAAGATACGCAGTATTTT.

This clonotype has ten or more counts. The rearrangement joins TRBV5-1 to TRBJ1-2; TRBD1 matches at 7 bases. V dropped 4 bases and J dropped 3; count of bases not matched to a gene: 6. This CDR3 region has 14 residues. Germline lookup yields CDR1 SGHRS and CDR2 YFSETQ. The CDR3 nucleotides read TGCGCCAGCAGCCCGGGAGGGACAGACTATGGCTACACCTTC. Translating it yields CASSPGGTDYGYTF.

In regard to this clonotype: A single base separates this from a much larger clone, so it may be a read error. The chain recombines TRBV6-5 with TRBJ2-5, with 7 positions matching TRBD2. Germline values: CDR1 MNHEY, CDR2 SVGAGI. J gave up 5 bases and V 2 bases, and 11 bases lay outside the gene matches. CDR3 length: 16 residues. CDR3 DNA sequence: TGTGCCAGCAGTTACGTAGTAGCGGGCTGGAGGGAGACCCAGTACTTC. This sequence encodes CASSYVVAGWRETQYF.

Comments on this clonotype: Possible read error: a much larger clone is one base away. The genes are TRBV5-1 and TRBJ2-7; D possibly corresponds to TRBD1 (5 bases). This CDR3 comprises 14 residues. Germline lookup yields CDR1 SGHRS and CDR2 YFSETQ. The CDR3 reads CANSLGMGRYEQYF. CDR3 nucleotide sequence: TGCGCCAACAGCTTGGGGATGGGGCGCTACGAGCAGTACTTC.

This clonotype has just one count. V is TRBV28 and J is TRBJ2-5, with D possibly TRBD1 on 6 matching bases. The germline CDR1 and CDR2 sequences are MDHEN and SYDVKM. CDR3 size: 14 residues. Between the trimmed V and J ends, which lost 4 bases and 0 bases, there was a span of 9 bases. The CDR3 is CASSSGVNQETQYF. CDR3 nucleotides: TGTGCCAGCAGTTCAGGGGTAAACCAAGAGACCCAGTACTTC.

In this sample, this clonotype turned up many times. The V call is TRBV28, the J call TRBJ2-3; D possibly corresponds to TRBD2 (6 bases). From germline, CDR1 is MDHEN and CDR2 SYDVKM. The V end lost 6 bases, the J end lost 2 bases, and 18 bases lay between the germline ends. The CDR3 has 16 residues. The CDR3 loop reads CASSPYKRANTDTQYF. The CDR3 DNA follows: TGTGCCAGCAGCCCATACAAGCGGGCGAACACAGATACGCAGTATTTT.

A remark on this clonotype: One junction end disagrees with the germline gene, perhaps due to a read error. The J gene is TRBJ2-3, the V gene TRBV12-3 or TRBV12-4; D is unclear. CDR3 length: 12 amino acids. CDR3 region: CASSTGADTEYF. For the CDR3, the DNA is TGTGCCAGCAGTACGGGCGCAGATACGGAGTATTTT.

About this clonotype itself: The junction departs from germline at one end; a sequencing error may be responsible. This sequence joins TRBV4-1 and TRBJ2-3; 9 bases line up with TRBD2. Germline V gene lookup returns CDR1 MGHRA and CDR2 YSYEKL. There are 19 residues in the CDR3. In DNA, the CDR3 is TGCGCCAACAGCCAAGAATTGATAGCGGGAGAATTGGGCCCAGATACGCAGTATTTT. As protein: CANSQELIAGELGPDTQYF.

The chain carries TRBV4-2 and TRBJ2-2, with 10 bases that match TRBD2. Per germline, CDR1 LGHNA and CDR2 YNFKEQ. Trimming cost V 0 bases and J 7 bases; bases outside gene matches: 5. The CDR3 extends over 16 amino acids. CDR3: CASSQESSGSNGELFF. CDR3 DNA sequence: TGTGCCAGCAGCCAAGAATCTAGCGGGAGCAACGGGGAGCTGTTTTTT.

V gene TRBV21-1 combines with J gene TRBJ2-5; the D call in the table, TRBD1, was not verified against the DNA. TRBV21-1 is annotated as a pseudogene. The CDR3 is 15 residues long. CDR3 residues: CASSKVWDRAETQYF. In DNA form, the CDR3 reads TGTGCCAGCAGCAAAGTATGGGACAGGGCAGAGACCCAGTACTTC.

This sequence joins TRBV28 and TRBJ1-4; D is ambiguous. The CDR3 is 15 residues long. The V gene's germline CDR1 is MDHEN and CDR2 SYDVKM. Trimming removed 5 bases at V and 5 bases at J, with 15 bases between. The CDR3 DNA reads TGTGCCAGCAGTCTGTTCGCAGGAGGGAATGAAAAACTGTTTTTT. Translation gives CASSLFAGGNEKLFF.